This TCR beta chain originates from a study of blood T cell repertoires in COVID-19 (dated by TCRdb to the early 2020s). In the study overall: Collaborator samples came from the United States, Italy and Spain and covered acute and convalescent phases of COVID-19. The material from the prospective study consisted of cDNA or gDNA derived from T cells, B-cell-depleted T cells, or PBMCs. Deeply sampled blood TCRbeta repertoires from subjects exposed to, actively infected with, or recovered from COVID-19 were included in the dataset. A freely available public database, intended as a resource for researchers studying the immune response to SARS-CoV-2, is where the repertoires were released. The samples were drawn from two sources: the first 160 participants of the ongoing ImmuneRACE study, and 1,200 or so subjects contributed by 6 global collaborators. Nearly every sample came with metadata listing a de-identified subject ID, COVID-19 status, age in years and sex. HLA class I and class II types, where available, came from metadata supplied by the sample provider rather than from assay-based typing. The paper as a whole reports these results and caveats: Clinical and demographic metadata were provided uncurated, with the amount varying by source and participant.

CDR3 length: 16 amino acids, cysteine to phenylalanine. Only the CDR3 DNA is retained, 48 bases long and in frame from the first base. V lost 1 base and J lost 8 bases, and the count of bases not matched to a germline gene is 9. The germline V gene provides CDR1 KGHSH and CDR2 LQKENI. Enrolling through a virtual design, the prospective study's participants ranged in age from roughly 18 to 100 years and lived across around 25 United States geographic areas. In the prospective study, participants were assigned to cohorts based on the clinical history participants reported in a screening survey and a study questionnaire. ImmuneRACE Cohort 3 recovered participants were defined by two consecutive negative NP/OP PCR tests, healthcare professional clearance, or symptom resolution. Each participant in the prospective study had whole blood, serum and a nasopharyngeal or oropharyngeal swab collected by mobile phlebotomists. Additional blood draws and questionnaires over an approximately 2-month period could optionally be provided by prospective study participants. Before DNA extraction, prospective study blood samples were shipped either frozen or at room temperature.

On this clone: Its antigen has not been determined. The sample holds no much larger clone one base away, and base qualities are not on file.

TCRbeta CDR3 regions were amplified from genomic DNA by means of the immunoSEQ Assay, a bias-controlled multiplex PCR. The study's own analysis went as follows. Within the assay, amplification of reference gene primers was used to estimate how many nucleated cells each sample contained. To quantify the absolute abundance of each unique TCRbeta CDR3 rearrangement, sequence reads were collapsed and filtered. For each sample, productive Simpson clonality was calculated as the square root of Simpson's diversity index across productive rearrangements. TCRdb retrieved this table from immuneACCESS and kept in-frame rearrangements only. Not all clones are present; in checked studies, unresolved V genes account for under half, and no reason is known for the remainder. V and J calls and clone size are those listed in that table; D and trimming were worked out from the DNA. The sample table contains 310,000 or so clones; only one count was recorded for about 91% of them. The ten largest make up approximately 9.4% of the sample.

The clonotype was recovered from a woman aged 40 to 50 who had recovered from COVID-19. Sequenced: PBMCs or T cells enriched from blood (not recorded which). The chain employs TRBV18 and TRBJ2-1, and TRBD1 matches 9 of the central bases. The sequenced DNA: TGTGCCAGCTCACCACGGGACAGGGTAGGAGTCTATGAGCAGTTCTTC. This encodes CASSPRDRVGVYEQFF.